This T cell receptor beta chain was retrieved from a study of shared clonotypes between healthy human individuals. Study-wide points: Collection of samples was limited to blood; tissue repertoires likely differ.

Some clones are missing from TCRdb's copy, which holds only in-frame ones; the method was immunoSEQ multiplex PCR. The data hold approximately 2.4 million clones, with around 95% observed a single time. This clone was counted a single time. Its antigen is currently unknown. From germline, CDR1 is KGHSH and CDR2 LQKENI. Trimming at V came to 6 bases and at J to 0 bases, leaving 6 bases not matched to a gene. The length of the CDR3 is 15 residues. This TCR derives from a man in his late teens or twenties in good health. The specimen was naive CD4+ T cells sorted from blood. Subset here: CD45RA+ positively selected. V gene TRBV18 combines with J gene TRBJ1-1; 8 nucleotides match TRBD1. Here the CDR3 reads CASSSGGSMNTEAFF. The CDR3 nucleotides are TGTGCCAGCTCGTCAGGGGGCAGTATGAACACTGAAGCTTTCTTT.